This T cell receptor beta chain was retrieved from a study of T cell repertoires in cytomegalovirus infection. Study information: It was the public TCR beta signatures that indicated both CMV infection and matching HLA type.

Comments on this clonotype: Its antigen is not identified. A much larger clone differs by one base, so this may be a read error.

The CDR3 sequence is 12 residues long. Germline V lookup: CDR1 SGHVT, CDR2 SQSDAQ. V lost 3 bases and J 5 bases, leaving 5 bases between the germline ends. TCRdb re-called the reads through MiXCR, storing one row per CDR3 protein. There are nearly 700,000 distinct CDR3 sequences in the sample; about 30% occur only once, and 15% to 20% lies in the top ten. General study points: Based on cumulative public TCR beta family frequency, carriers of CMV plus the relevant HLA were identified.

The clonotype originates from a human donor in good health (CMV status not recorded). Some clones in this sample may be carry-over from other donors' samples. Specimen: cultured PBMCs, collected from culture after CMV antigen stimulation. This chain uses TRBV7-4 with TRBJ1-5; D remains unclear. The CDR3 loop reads CASSFPDQPQHF. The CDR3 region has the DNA TGTGCCAGCAGCTTCCCCGATCAGCCCCAGCATTTT.